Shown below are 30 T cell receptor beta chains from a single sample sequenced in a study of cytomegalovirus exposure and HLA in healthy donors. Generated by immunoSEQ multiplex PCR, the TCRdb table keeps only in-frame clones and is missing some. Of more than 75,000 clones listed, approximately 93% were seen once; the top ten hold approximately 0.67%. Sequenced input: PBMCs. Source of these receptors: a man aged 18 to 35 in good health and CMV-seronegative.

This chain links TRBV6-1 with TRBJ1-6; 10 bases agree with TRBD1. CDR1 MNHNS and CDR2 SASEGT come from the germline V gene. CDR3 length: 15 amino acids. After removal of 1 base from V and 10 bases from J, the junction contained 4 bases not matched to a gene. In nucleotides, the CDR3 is TGTGCCAGCAGTGAAGAAGGGACAGGGGTGTCACCCCTCCACTTT. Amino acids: CASSEEGTGVSPLHF.

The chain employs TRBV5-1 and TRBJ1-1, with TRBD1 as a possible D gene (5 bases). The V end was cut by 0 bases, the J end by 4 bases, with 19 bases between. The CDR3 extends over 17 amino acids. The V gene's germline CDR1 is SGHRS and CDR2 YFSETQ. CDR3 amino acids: CASSLVTSGWISTEAFF. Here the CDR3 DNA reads TGCGCCAGCAGCTTGGTAACCTCAGGGTGGATAAGCACTGAAGCTTTCTTT.

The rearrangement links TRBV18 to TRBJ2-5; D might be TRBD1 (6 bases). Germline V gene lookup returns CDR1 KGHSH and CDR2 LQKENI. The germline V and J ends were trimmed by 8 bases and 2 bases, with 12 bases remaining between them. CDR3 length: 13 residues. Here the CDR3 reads CASGPGVQETQYF. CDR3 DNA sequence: TGTGCCAGCGGTCCAGGGGTTCAAGAGACCCAGTACTTC.

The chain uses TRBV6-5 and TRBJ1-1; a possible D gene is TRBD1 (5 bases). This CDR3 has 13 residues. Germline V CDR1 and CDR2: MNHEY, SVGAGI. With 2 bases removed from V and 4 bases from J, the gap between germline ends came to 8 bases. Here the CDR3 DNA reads TGTGCCAGCAGTTACCGGGGGGTCACTGAAGCTTTCTTT. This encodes CASSYRGVTEAFF.

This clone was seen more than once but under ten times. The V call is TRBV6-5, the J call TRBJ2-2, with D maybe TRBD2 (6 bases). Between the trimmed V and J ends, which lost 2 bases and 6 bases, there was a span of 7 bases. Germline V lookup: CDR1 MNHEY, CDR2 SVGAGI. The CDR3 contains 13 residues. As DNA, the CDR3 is TGTGCCAGCAGTTACGGCGGGGCCGGGGAGCTGTTTTTT. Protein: CASSYGGAGELFF.

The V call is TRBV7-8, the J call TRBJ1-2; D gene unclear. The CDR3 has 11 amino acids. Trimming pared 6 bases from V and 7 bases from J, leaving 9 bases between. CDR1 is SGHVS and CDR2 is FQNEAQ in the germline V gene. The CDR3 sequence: CASSTDSGYTF. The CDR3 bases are TGTGCCAGCAGTACGGACTCTGGCTACACCTTC.

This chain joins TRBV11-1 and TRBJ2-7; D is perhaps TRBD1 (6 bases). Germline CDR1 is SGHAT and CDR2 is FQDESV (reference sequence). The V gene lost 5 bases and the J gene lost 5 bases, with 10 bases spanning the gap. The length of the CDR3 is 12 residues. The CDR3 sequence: CASSPRTDEQYF. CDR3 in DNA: TGTGCCAGCAGCCCTCGGACAGACGAGCAGTACTTC.

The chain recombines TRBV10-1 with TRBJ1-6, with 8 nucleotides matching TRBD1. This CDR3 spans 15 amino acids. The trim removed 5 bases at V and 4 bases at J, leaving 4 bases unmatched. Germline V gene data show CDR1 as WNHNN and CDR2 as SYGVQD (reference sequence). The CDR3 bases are TGCGCCAGCAGTCCAGGGGGCTCTTATAATTCACCCCTCCACTTT. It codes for CASSPGGSYNSPLHF.

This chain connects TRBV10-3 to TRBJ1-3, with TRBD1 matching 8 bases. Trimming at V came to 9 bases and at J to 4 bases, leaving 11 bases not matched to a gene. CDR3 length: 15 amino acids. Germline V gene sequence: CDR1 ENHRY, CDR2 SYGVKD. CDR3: CAMTGDLGSGNTIYF. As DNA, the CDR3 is TGTGCCATGACAGGGGACCTAGGATCCGGAAACACCATATATTTT.

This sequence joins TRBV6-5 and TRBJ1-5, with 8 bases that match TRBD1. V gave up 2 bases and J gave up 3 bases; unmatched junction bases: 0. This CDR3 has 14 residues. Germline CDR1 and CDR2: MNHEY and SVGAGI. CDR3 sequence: CASSYQGANQPQHF. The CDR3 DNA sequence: TGTGCCAGCAGTTACCAGGGGGCCAATCAGCCCCAGCATTTT.

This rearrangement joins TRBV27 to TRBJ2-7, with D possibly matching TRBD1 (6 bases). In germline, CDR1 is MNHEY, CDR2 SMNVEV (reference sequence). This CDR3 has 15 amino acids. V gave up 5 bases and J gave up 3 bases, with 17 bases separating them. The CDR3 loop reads CASSPRTVVYYEQYF. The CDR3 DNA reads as TGTGCCAGCAGTCCTCGGACAGTGGTATACTACGAGCAGTACTTC.

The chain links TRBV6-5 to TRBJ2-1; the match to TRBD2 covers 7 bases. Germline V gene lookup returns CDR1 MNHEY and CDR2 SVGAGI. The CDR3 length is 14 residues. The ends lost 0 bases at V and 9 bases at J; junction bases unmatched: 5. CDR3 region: CASSYSFGGVEQFF. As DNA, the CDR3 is TGTGCCAGCAGTTACTCGTTTGGGGGGGTTGAGCAGTTCTTC.

The CDR3 loop reads CASSLPHSGVLGETQYF. The DNA for the CDR3 is TGTGCCAGCAGCTTGCCCCATAGCGGGGTTTTAGGAGAGACCCAGTACTTC. The genes are TRBV5-4 and TRBJ2-5; 8 nucleotides line up with TRBD2. Germline CDR1 SGHNT, CDR2 YYREEE (reference sequence). The CDR3 extends over 17 amino acids. V lost 1 base, J lost 4 bases, and 12 bases stayed unmatched.

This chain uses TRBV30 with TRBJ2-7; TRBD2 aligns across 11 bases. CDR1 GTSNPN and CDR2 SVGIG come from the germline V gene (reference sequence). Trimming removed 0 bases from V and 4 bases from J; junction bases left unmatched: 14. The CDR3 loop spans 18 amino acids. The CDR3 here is CAWSVRSSGGALGYEQYF. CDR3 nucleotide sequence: TGTGCCTGGAGTGTACGAAGTAGCGGGGGGGCTTTGGGGTACGAGCAGTACTTC.

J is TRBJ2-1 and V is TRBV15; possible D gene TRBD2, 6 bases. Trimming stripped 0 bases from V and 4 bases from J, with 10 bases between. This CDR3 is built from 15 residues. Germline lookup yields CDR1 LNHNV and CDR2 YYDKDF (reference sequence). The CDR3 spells CATSRDSGKYNEQFF. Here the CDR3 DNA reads TGTGCCACCAGCAGAGATAGCGGAAAGTACAATGAGCAGTTCTTC.

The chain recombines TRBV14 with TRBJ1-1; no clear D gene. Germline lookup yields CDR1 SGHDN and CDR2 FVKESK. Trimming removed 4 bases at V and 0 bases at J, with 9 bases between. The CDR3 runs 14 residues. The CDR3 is CASSRQVLNTEAFF. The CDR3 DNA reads TGTGCCAGCAGCCGGCAGGTCCTGAACACTGAAGCTTTCTTT.

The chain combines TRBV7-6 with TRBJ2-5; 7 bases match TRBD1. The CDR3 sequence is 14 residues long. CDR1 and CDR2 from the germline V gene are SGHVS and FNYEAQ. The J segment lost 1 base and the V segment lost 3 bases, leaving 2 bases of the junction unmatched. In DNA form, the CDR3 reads TGTGCCAGCAGCTTGGACAGGTTCCAAGAGACCCAGTACTTC. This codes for CASSLDRFQETQYF.

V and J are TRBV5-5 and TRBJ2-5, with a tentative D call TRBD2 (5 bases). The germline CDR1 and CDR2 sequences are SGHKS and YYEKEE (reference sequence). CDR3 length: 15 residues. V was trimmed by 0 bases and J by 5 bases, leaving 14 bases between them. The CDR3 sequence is CASSLVRVGSETQYF. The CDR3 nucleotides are TGTGCCAGCAGCTTGGTGCGGGTCGGGTCGGAGACCCAGTACTTC. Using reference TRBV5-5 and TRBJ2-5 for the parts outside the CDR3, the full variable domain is DAGVTQSPTHLIKTRGQQVTLRCSPISGHKSVSWYQQVLGQGPQFIFQYYEKEERGRGNFPDRFSARQFPNYSSELNVNALLLGDSALYLCASSLVRVGSETQYFGPGTRLLVL.

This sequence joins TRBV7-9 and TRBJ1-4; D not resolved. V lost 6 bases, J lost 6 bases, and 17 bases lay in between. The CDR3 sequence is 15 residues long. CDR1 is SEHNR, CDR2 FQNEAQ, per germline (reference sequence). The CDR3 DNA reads TGTGCCAGCAGACGTAATGACCCCCGGGATGAAAAACTGTTTTTT. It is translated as CASRRNDPRDEKLFF.

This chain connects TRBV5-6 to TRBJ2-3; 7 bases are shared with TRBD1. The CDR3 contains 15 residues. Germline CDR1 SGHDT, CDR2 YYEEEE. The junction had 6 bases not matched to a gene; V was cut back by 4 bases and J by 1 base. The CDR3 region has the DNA TGTGCCAGCAGCCTAGGGGACAGTGGCACAGATACGCAGTATTTT. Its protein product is CASSLGDSGTDTQYF.

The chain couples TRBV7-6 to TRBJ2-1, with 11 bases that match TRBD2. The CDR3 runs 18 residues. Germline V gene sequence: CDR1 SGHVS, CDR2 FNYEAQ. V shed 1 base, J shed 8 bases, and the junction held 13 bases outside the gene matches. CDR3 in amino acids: CASSLGHSGGGRVDEQFF. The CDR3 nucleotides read TGTGCCAGCAGCTTAGGGCATAGCGGGGGGGGTCGTGTGGATGAGCAGTTCTTC.

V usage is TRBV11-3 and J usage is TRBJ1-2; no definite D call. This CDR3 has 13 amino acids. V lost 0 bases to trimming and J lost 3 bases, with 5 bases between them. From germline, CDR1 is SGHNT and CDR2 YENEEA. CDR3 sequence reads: CASSLEADYGYTF. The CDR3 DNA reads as TGTGCCAGCAGCTTAGAAGCGGACTATGGCTACACCTTC.

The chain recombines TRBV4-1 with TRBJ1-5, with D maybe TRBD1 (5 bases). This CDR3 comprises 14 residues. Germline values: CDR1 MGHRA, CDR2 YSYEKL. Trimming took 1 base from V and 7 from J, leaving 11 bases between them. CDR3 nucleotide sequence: TGCGCCAGCAGCCAAGTCGGGAGGGGACAGCCCCAGCATTTT. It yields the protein CASSQVGRGQPQHF.

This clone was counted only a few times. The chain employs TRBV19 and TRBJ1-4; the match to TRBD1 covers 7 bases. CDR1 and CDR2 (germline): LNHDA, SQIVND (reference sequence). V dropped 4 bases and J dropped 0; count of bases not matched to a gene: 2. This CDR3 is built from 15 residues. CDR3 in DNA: TGTGCCAGTAGTAAAGGGACAGCAACTAATGAAAAACTGTTTTTT. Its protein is CASSKGTATNEKLFF.

CDR3 DNA: TGTGCCAGCAGCTTGGGGCCCCGTGAAGCTTTCTTT. This translates into CASSLGPREAFF. This chain links TRBV5-4 with TRBJ1-1; D unresolved. The ends were cut back, 0 bases at V and 7 bases at J, with 7 bases in the middle. Germline V CDR1 and CDR2: SGHNT, YYREEE (reference sequence). This CDR3 comprises 12 residues.

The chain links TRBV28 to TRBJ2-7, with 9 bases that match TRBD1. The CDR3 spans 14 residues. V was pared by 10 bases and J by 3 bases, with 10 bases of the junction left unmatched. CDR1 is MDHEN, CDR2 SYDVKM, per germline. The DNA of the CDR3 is TGTGCCACCAGGGCCGGGACAGGGAACTACGAGCAGTACTTC. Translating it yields CATRAGTGNYEQYF.

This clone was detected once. Here the CDR3 reads CSVDRGQSDTQYF. The CDR3 DNA sequence: TGCAGCGTTGACAGGGGGCAGTCAGATACGCAGTATTTT. The V gene is TRBV29-1, the J gene TRBJ2-3, with 8 bases matching TRBD1. With V trimmed by 3 bases and J by 4 bases, 3 bases remained unmatched. This CDR3 contains 13 residues. The germline CDR1 and CDR2 sequences are SQVTM and ANQGSEA.

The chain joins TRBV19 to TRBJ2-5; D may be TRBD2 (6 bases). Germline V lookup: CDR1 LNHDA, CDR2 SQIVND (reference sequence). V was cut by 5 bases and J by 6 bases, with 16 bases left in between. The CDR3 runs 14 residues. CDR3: CASSFGGGIKTQYF. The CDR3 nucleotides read TGTGCCAGTAGTTTCGGCGGAGGGATAAAGACCCAGTACTTC.

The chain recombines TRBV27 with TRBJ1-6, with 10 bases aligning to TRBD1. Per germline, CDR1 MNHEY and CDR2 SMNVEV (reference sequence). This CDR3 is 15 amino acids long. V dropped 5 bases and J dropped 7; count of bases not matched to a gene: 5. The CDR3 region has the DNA TGTGCCAGCAGTATCACGGGACAGGGGAATTCACCCCTCCACTTT. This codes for CASSITGQGNSPLHF.

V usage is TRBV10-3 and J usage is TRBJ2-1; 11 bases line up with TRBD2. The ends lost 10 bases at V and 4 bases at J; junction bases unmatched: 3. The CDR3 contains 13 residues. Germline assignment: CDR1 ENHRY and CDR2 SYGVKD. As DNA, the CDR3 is TGTGCCACAACTAGCGGGGGATACAATGAGCAGTTCTTC. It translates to CATTSGGYNEQFF.